This T cell receptor (beta chain) was sequenced for a study of shared clonotypes between healthy human individuals. Remarks on this clone: Its antigen is unknown.

The length of the CDR3 is 14 residues. CDR1 is MDHEN and CDR2 is SYDVKM in the germline V gene. V was clipped by 3 bases and J by 5 bases, with 13 bases between them. Terminally differentiated effector memory CD45RA+ cells were excluded by CCR7 positive selection of CD45RO-negative cells. Study conclusions and caveats: Blood was the sole source, and tissue repertoires probably differ. A small donor pool kept down the genetic and exposure-history diversity that was represented.

Sequenced by immunoSEQ multiplex PCR; TCRdb stores in-frame clones only, minus some. The sample comprises about 590,000 clones, just under 97% of which are singletons, and 0.11% rests with the top ten. Sequenced material: naive CD8+ T cells sorted from blood. The chain couples TRBV28 to TRBJ1-1, with no clear D. This receptor was identified in a woman under 40 in good health. Here the CDR3 reads CASSLTREGTEAFF. The DNA for the CDR3 is TGTGCCAGCAGTTTGACCCGGGAGGGAACTGAAGCTTTCTTT.